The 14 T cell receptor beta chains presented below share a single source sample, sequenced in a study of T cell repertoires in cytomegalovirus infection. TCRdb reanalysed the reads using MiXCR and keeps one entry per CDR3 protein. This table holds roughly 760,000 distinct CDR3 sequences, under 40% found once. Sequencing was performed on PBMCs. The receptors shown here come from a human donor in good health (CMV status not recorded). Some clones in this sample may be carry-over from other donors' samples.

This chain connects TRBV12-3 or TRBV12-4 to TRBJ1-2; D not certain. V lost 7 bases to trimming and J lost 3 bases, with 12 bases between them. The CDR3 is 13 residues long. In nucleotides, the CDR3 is TGTGCCAGCACTATGGAGCGCTACTATGGCTACACCTTC. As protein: CASTMERYYGYTF.

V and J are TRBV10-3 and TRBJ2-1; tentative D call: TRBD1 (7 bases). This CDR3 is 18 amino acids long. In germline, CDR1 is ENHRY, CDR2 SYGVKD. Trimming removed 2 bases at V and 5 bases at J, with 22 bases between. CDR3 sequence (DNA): TGTGCCATCAGTGAGACGGGGGCAGGGGGACAGCTAAACAATGAGCAGTTCTTC. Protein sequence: CAISETGAGGQLNNEQFF.

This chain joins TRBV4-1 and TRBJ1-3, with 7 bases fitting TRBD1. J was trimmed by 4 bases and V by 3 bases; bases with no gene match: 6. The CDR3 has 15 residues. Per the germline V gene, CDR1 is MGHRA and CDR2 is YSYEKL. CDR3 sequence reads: CASSQPTGKGNTIYF. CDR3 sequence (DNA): TGCGCCAGCAGCCAGCCGACAGGGAAAGGAAACACCATATATTTT.

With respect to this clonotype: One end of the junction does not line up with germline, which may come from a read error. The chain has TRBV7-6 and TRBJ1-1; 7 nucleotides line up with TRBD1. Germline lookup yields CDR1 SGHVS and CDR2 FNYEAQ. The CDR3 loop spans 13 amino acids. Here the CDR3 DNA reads TGTACCAGCAGCCAGGGGGGGGGCACTGAAGCTTTCTTT. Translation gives CTSSQGGGTEAFF.

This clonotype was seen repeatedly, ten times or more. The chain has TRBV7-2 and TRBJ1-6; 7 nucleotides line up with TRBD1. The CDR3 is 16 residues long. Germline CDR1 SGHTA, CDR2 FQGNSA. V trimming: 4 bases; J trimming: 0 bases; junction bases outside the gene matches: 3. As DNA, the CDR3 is TGTGCCAGCAGCTCGGGACAGCCCTCCTATAATTCACCCCTCCACTTT. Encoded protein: CASSSGQPSYNSPLHF.

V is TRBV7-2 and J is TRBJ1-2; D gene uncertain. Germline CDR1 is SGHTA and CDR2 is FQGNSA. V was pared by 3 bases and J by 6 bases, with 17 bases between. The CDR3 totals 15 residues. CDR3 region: CASSFQALERDGYTF. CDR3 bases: TGTGCCAGCAGCTTCCAGGCATTAGAAAGAGATGGCTACACCTTC.

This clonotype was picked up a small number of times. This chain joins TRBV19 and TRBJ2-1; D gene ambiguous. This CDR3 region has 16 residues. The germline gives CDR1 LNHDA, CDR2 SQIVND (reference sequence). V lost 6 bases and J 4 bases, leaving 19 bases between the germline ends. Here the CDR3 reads CASSQTPNPLYNEQFF. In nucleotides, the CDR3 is TGTGCCAGTAGCCAAACCCCCAACCCACTTTACAATGAGCAGTTCTTC.

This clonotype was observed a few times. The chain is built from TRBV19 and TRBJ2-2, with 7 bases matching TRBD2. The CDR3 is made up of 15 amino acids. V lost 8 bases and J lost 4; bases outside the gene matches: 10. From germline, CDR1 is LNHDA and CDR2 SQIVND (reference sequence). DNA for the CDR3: TGTGCCAGTCTCCGACTAGCAGGAGTCACCGGGGAGCTGTTTTTT. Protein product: CASLRLAGVTGELFF.

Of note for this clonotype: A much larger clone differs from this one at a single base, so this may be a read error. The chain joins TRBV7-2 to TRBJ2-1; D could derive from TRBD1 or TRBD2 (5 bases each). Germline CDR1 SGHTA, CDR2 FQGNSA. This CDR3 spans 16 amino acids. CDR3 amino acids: CASSPRDKGTYNKQFF. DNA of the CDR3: TGTGCCAGCAGCCCCCGGGATAAGGGGACCTACAATAAGCAGTTCTTC.

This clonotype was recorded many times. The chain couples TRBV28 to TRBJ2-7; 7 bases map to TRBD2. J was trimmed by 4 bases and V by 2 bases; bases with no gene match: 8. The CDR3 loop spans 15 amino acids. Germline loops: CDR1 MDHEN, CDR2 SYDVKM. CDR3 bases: TGTGCCAGCAGTTTAGACGAGGGGAGGGTGTACGAGCAGTACTTC. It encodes CASSLDEGRVYEQYF.

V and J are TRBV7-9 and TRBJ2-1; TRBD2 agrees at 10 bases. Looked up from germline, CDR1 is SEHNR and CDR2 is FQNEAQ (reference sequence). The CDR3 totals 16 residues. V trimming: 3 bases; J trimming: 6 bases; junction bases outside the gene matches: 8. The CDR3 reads CASSLDGSGGANEQFF. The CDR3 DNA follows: TGTGCCAGCAGCTTGGATGGGAGCGGGGGGGCCAATGAGCAGTTCTTC.

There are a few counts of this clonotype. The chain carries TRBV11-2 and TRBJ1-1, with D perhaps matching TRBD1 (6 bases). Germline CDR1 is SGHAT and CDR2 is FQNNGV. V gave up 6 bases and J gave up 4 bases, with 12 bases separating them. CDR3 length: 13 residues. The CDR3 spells CASRAGTSTEAFF. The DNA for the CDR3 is TGTGCCAGCAGAGCAGGGACATCCACTGAAGCTTTCTTT.

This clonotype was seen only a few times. As DNA, the CDR3 is TGTGCCAGCGGGAGACTAGCGGGATACCACGAGCAGTACTTC. Residues: CASGRLAGYHEQYF. The chain links TRBV28 to TRBJ2-7; 11 bases map to TRBD2. Germline lookup yields CDR1 MDHEN and CDR2 SYDVKM. J lost 5 bases, V lost 8 bases, and 8 bases had no gene match. This CDR3 is built from 14 residues. Full variable domain (remainder filled in from reference TRBV28 and TRBJ2-7): DVKVTQSSRYLVKRTGEKVFLECVQDMDHENMFWYRQDPGLGLRLIYFSYDVKMKEKGDIPEGYSVSREKKERFSLILESASTNQTSMYLCASGRLAGYHEQYFGPGTRLTVT.

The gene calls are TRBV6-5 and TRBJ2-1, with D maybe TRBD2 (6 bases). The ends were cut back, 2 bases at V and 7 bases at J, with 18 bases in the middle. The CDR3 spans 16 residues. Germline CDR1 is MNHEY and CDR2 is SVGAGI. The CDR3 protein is CASSYEGGIGGNEQFF. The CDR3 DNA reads TGTGCCAGCAGTTACGAGGGCGGGATAGGAGGAAATGAGCAGTTCTTC.